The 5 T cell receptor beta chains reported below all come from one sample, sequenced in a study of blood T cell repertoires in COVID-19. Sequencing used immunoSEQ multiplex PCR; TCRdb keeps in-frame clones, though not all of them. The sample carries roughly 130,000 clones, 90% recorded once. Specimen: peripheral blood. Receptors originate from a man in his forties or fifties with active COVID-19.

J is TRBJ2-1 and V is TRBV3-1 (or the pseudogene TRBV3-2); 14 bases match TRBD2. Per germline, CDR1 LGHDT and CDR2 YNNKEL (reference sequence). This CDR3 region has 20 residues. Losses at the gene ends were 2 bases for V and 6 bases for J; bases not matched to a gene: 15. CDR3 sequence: CASSQRPGLAGAGGVNEQFF. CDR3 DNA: TGTGCCAGCAGCCAAAGGCCGGGACTAGCGGGGGCCGGGGGGGTCAATGAGCAGTTCTTC.

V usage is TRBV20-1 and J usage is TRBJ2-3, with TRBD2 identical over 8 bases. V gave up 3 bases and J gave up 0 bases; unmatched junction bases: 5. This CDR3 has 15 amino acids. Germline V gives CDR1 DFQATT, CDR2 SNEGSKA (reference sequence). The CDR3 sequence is CSASLSGGSTDTQYF. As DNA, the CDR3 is TGCAGTGCTAGTTTGTCGGGAGGGAGCACAGATACGCAGTATTTT.

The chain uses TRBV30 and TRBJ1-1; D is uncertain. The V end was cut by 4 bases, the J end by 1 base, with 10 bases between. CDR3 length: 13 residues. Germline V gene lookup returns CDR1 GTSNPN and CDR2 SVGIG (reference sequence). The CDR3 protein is CAWTGPGNTEAFF. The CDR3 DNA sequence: TGTGCCTGGACCGGTCCAGGGAACACTGAAGCTTTCTTT.

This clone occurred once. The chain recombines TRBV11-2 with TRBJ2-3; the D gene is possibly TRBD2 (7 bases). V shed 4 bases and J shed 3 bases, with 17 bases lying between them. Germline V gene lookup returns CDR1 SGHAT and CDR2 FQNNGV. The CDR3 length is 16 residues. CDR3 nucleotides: TGTGCCAGCAGCTCGATCACTAGGGGGGGTACAGATACGCAGTATTTT. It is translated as CASSSITRGGTDTQYF.

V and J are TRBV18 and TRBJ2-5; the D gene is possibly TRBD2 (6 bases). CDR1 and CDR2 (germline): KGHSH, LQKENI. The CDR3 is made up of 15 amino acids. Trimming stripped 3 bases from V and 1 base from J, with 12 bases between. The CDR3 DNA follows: TGTGCCAGCTCACCCTACGGGACTTTCCAAGAGACCCAGTACTTC. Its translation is CASSPYGTFQETQYF.